This record concerns one T cell receptor beta chain sequence. Its antigen is unknown. Any gene name here is a mouse gene name. The record originates from a study of tissue T cells after allogeneic stem cell transplantation. The study's findings and limits: Motif-based clustering found tissue-specific repertoire signatures shared across patients, though few clones were shared. Within patients, tissue anatomy strongly shaped TCR repertoire composition.

TCRbeta CDR3 was sequenced at survey depth with template counts. Using immunoSEQ multiplex PCR, the repertoire was profiled, and TCRdb retains in-frame clones only, with some absent. Here the sample spans about 22,000 clones, 72% being singletons. The TCR originated in a female BALB/c mouse in good health. The MHC haplotype of this mouse line is H2-d. Specimen: spleen.

The part of the CDR3 DNA that was read is TGTGCCAGCGGTGATGAAGGGGGCACAGAAGTCTTC. It is translated as CASGDEGGTEVF. The whole CDR3 protein is CASGDEGGTEVFF. This chain links TRBV13-2 with TRBJ1-1; D might be TRBD1 (6 bases). The CDR3 goes on 1 residue after the read ends, and that part is filled in from the germline J gene. Trimming pared 0 bases from V and 4 bases from J, leaving 7 bases between. The CDR3 extends over 13 amino acids. CDR1 is NNHNN, CDR2 SYGAGS, per germline (reference sequence).